This T cell receptor (beta chain) was sequenced during a study of T cells in Graves' hyperthyroidism and ophthalmopathy. The junction had 11 bases not matched to a gene; V was cut back by 2 bases and J by 2 bases. The germline V gene encodes CDR1 SNHLY and CDR2 FYNNEI. This CDR3 comprises 19 residues. This clonotype was seen repeatedly, ten times or more. It was RNA transcripts that yielded the amplified TCR beta CDR3 regions. The study used the HTBI primer set for a first-round RT-PCR of the TCR CDR3. TCRdb called the multiplex PCR reads again in MiXCR, with one record for every CDR3 protein. The sample contains some 460,000 distinct CDR3 sequences, 15% to 19% of which appear only once.

Sample: blood. This chain joins TRBV2 and TRBJ2-1, with 11 bases identical to TRBD2. The TCR originated in a woman aged 18-35 years with Graves' hyperthyroidism. CDR3 sequence reads: CASSETSGSGLAAYNEQFF. Written as DNA, the CDR3 is TGTGCCAGCAGTGAAACCTCAGGTTCGGGACTAGCGGCCTACAATGAGCAGTTCTTC.